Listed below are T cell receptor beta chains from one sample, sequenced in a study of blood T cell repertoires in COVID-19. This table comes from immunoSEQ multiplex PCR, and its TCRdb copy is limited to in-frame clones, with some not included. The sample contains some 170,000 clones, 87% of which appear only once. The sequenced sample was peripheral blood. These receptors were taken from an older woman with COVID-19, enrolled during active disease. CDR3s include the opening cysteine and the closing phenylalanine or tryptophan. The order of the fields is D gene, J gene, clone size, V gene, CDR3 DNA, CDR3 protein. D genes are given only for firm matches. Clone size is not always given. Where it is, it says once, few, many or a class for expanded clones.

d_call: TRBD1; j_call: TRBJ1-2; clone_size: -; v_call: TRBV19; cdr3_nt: TGTGCCAGTAGTATGGGACAGGTTCGGCGCGGCTACACCTTC; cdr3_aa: CASSMGQVRRGYTF
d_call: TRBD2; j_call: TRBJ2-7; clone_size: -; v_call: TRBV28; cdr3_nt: TGTACCAGCAGGGGGGGACTAGCGGGAGGCTACGAGCAGTACTTC; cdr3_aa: CTSRGGLAGGYEQYF
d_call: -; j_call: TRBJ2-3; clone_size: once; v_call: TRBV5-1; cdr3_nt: TGCGCCAGCAGCTCTGGAGGGAGTAGCGCAGATACGCAGTATTTT; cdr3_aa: CASSSGGSSADTQYF
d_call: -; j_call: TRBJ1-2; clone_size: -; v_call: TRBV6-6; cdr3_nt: TGTGCCAGCAGGACCCCGGACAGCCCGAACTATGGCTACACCTTC; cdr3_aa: CASRTPDSPNYGYTF
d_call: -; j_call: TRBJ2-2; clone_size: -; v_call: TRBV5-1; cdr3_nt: TGCGCCAGCAGCTTGGGCGGGAACACCGGGGAGCTGTTTTTT; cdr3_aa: CASSLGGNTGELFF
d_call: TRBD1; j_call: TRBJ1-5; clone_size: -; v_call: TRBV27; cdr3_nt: TGTGCCAGCAGAGCCTTCCGGGACAGGGGTCAGCCCCAGCATTTT; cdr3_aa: CASRAFRDRGQPQHF
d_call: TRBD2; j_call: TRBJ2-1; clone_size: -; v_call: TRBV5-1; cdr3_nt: TGCGCCAGCAGTGAATCTATAGCGGGACTATACAATGAGCAGTTCTTC; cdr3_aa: CASSESIAGLYNEQFF
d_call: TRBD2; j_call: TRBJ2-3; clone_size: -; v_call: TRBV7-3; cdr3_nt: TGTGCCAGCAGCTTGGAAGGAGCGGGAGCAGTCACAGATACGCAGTATTTT; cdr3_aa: CASSLEGAGAVTDTQYF
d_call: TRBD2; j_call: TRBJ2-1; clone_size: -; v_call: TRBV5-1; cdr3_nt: TGCGCCAGCAGCGGAGCGGGAGGGCCGTCACATGAGCAGTTCTTC; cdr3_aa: CASSGAGGPSHEQFF
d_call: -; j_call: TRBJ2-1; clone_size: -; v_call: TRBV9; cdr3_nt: TGTGCCAGCAGCCCCCACCTAGTCTCCTACAATGAGCAGTTCTTC; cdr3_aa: CASSPHLVSYNEQFF
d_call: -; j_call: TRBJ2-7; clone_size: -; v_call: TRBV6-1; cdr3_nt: TGTGCCAGCAGTGAAGTGGCCACCCTCTACGAGCAGTACTTC; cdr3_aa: CASSEVATLYEQYF
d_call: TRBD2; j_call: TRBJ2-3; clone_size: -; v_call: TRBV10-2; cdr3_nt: TGCGCCAGCATGTATAGCGGGAGTGGCACAGATACGCAGTATTTT; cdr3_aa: CASMYSGSGTDTQYF
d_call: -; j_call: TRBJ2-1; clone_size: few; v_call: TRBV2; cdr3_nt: TGTGCCAGCAGTCAATACAATGAGCAGTTCTTC; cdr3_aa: CASSQYNEQFF
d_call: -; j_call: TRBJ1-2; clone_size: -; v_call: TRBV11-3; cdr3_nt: TGTGCCAGCAGCTTAGGGGCGAAATATGGCTACACCTTC; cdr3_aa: CASSLGAKYGYTF
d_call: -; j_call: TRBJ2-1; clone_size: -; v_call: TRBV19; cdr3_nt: TGTGCCAGTAGTCCGAACAGGGGGGGTGAGCAGTTCTTC; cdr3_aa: CASSPNRGGEQFF
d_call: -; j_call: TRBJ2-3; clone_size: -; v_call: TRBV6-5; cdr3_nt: TGTGCCAGCGGAGTCCGCACAGATACGCAGTATTTT; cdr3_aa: CASGVRTDTQYF
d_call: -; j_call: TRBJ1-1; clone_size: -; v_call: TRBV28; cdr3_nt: TGTGCCAGCAGTTTACGCGCTTCTGAAGCTTTCTTT; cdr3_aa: CASSLRASEAFF
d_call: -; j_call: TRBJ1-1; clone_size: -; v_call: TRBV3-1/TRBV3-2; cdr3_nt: TGTGCCAGCAGCCTAAAGGCGAACAGTGAAGCTTTCTTT; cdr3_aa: CASSLKANSEAFF
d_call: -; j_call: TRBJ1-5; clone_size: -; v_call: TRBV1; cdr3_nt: TGCACCAGCAGCCAACAGGAAGATCAGCCCCAGCATTTT; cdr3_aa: CTSSQQEDQPQHF
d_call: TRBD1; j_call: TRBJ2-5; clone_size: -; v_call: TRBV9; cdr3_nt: TGTGCCAGCAGCCTCTCAGACAGGGGTGAGGAGACCCAGTACTTC; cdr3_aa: CASSLSDRGEETQYF
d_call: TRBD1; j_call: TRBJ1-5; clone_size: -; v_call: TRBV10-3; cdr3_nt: TGTGCCATCAGCACCGGGACAGGGGGCTTGAGGGGTCAGCCCCAGCATTTT; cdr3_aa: CAISTGTGGLRGQPQHF
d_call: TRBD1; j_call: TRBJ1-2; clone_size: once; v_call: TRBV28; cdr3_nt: TGTGCCAGCAATACCGGGACAGGCGGATATGGCTACACCTTC; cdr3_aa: CASNTGTGGYGYTF
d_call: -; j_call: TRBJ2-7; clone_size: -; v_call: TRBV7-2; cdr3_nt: TGTGCCAGCCTTCCAAATAGCGGTCGCGAGCAGTACTTC; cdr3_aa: CASLPNSGREQYF
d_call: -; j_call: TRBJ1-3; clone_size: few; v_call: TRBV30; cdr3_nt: TGTGCCTGGAGTGTACCAGGCCGGACTAGCTCTGGAAACACCATATATTTT; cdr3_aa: CAWSVPGRTSSGNTIYF
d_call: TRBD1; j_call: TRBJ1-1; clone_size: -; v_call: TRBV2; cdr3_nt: TGTGCCAGCAGTCGGGACAGGAACACTGAAGCTTTCTTT; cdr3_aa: CASSRDRNTEAFF
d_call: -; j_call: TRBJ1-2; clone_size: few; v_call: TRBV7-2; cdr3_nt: TGTGCCAGCAGCTTAAAGCCCCTCCAGGGAGGCGGCTACACCTTC; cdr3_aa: CASSLKPLQGGGYTF
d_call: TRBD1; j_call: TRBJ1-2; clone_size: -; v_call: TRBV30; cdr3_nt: TGTGCCTGGGCCGGGGACAGGGGTGACTATGGCTACACCTTC; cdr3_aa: CAWAGDRGDYGYTF
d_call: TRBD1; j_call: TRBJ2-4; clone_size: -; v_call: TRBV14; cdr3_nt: TGTGCCAGCAGTCTCACACAGGGGAACATTCAGTACTTC; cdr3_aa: CASSLTQGNIQYF
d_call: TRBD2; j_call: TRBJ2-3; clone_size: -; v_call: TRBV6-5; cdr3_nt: TGTGCCAGCAGAAGGGAGGGGAAGCGAGATACGCAGTATTTT; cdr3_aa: CASRREGKRDTQYF
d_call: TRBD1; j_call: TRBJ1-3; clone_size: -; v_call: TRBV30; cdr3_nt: TGTGCCTTCACGACAGGGACTGGAAACACCATATATTTT; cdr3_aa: CAFTTGTGNTIYF
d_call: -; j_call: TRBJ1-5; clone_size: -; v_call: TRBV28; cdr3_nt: TGTGCCAGCAGTCCGAACCTGGGCGATCAGCCCCAGCATTTT; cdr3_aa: CASSPNLGDQPQHF
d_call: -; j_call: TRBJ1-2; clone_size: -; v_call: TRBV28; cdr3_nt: TGTGCCAGCGACAGCAACTATGGCTACACCTTC; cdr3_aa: CASDSNYGYTF
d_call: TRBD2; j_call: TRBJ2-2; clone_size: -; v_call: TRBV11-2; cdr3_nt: TGTGCCAGCAGCTTAAACGCTCTAGCGGGGAACACCGGGGAGCTGTTTTTT; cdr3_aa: CASSLNALAGNTGELFF
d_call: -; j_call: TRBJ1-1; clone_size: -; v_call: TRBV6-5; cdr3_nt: TGTGCCAGCAGGAGGCGGTTTGGTGAAGCTTTCTTT; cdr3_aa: CASRRRFGEAFF